This T cell receptor (beta chain) was captured in a study of Ad26.COV2.S vaccination and SARS-CoV-2 variants. About this clone: Its antigen is not identified.

Findings and limits, study-wide: Substantial post-vaccination breadth of spike-specific CD8+ and CD4+ T cell responses was reported. While placebo recipients had lower spike-specific TCR breadth, vaccine recipients had more.

The germline V gene encodes CDR1 MDHEN and CDR2 SYDVKM. The CDR3 runs 16 residues. With V trimmed by 4 bases and J by 6 bases, 12 bases remained unmatched. The treatment: over 15 received Ad26.COV2.S at low or high dose, single or two shots; a few received placebo; per-sample allocation not given. Sample collection was performed on day 63 after the first vaccine or placebo injection. Some clones are missing from TCRdb's copy, which holds only in-frame ones; the method was immunoSEQ multiplex PCR. Of some 320,000 clones in the sample, around four fifths were seen once. V and J are TRBV28 and TRBJ1-5, with TRBD1 matching over 7 bases. The sequencing here drew on peripheral blood, taken in a trial of Ad26.COV2.S vaccine versus placebo. This TCR was sampled from a person between 18 and 59 years old who received the Ad26.COV2.S COVID-19 vaccine or a placebo. The CDR3 DNA is TGTGCCAGCAGTTCCCGGGAGGGGGCATCAGGTCAGCCCCAGCATTTT. Translation gives CASSSREGASGQPQHF.